This T cell receptor beta chain is from a study of graft-versus-host responses after intestinal transplantation. Study-level results: Ileal or blood samples showed some GvH clones first, and such clones were also found in recipient marrow.

J lost 5 bases, V lost 6 bases, and 6 bases had no gene match. This CDR3 has 13 residues. The germline CDR1 and CDR2 sequences are LNHDA and SQIVND (reference sequence). Points on this clone: Its cognate antigen is unknown.

Assay used: immunoSEQ multiplex PCR; TCRdb lists only in-frame clones, some missing. In the table there are 70,000 to 95,000 clones, 90% to 95% of which are singletons. The receptor was derived from a human donor who was the organ donor for an intestinal transplant. Specimen: unstimulated CD8+ T cells sorted from spleen or lymph node cells, collected before transplant. The chain couples TRBV19 to TRBJ2-5; 7 bases align to TRBD1. This chain's CDR3 is CASSTDREETQYF. The CDR3 DNA follows: TGTGCCAGTAGCACAGACAGGGAGGAGACCCAGTACTTC.